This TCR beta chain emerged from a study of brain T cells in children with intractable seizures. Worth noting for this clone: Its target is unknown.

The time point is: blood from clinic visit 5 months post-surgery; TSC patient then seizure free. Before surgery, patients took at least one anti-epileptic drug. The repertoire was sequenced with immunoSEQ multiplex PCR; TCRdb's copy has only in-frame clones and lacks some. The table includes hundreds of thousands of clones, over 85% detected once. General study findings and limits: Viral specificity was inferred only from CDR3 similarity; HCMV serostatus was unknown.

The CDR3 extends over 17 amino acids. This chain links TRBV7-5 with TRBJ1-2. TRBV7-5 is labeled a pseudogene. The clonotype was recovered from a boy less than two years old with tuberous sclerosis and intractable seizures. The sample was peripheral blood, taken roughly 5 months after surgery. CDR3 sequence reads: CARSSPGRPGLDGGYTF. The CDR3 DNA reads TGTGCCAGAAGCTCCCCCGGGCGGCCGGGACTCGACGGGGGCTACACCTTC.